A single sample gave rise to the 32 T cell receptor beta chains below, sequenced in a study of siplizumab effects on memory and regulatory T cells. Here immunoSEQ multiplex PCR was the method, and the copy in TCRdb shows in-frame clones only, minus some. This table has nearly 95,000 clones, 94% appearing once. Sequencing was done on a sample of non-Treg CD4+ T cells sorted from blood. The receptor source for this set is a human donor in good health.

The chain is built from TRBV5-1 and TRBJ1-1, with TRBD1 matching 7 bases. The CDR3 length is 15 residues. V was pared by 0 bases and J by 4 bases, with 6 bases of the junction left unmatched. Germline V lookup: CDR1 SGHRS, CDR2 YFSETQ. In DNA, the CDR3 is TGCGCCAGCAGCTTGGGACAGGGAGGGAGCACTGAAGCTTTCTTT. Its translation is CASSLGQGGSTEAFF. Together with reference TRBV5-1 and TRBJ1-1, the CDR3 gives the full variable domain: KAGVTQTPRYLIKTRGQQVTLSCSPISGHRSVSWYQQTPGQGLQFLFEYFSETQRNKGNFPGRFSGRQFSNSRSEMNVSTLELGDSALYLCASSLGQGGSTEAFFGQGTRLTVV.

A note on this clone: An end of the junction differs from the germline gene, which may be a read error. V is TRBV7-3 and J is TRBJ1-1; the D gene is possibly TRBD1 (5 bases). The CDR3 is made up of 14 amino acids. In germline, CDR1 is SGHTA, CDR2 FQGTGA. CDR3 sequence: CASSLTREYTEAFF. The DNA of the CDR3 is TGTGCCAGCAGCCTAACCAGGGAGTACACTGAAGCTTTCTTT.

The V gene is TRBV5-1, the J gene TRBJ2-7, with 16 bases that match TRBD2. Germline trimming cut 1 base from V and 1 base from J; bases unmatched to any gene: 5. This CDR3 is 18 amino acids long. The germline V gene encodes CDR1 SGHRS and CDR2 YFSETQ. The DNA for the CDR3 is TGCGCCAGCAGCTTGATGGGACTAGCGGGAGGGAAGTCCTACGAGCAGTACTTC. Translated: CASSLMGLAGGKSYEQYF. The whole variable domain, filled in from reference TRBV5-1 and TRBJ2-7, reads KAGVTQTPRYLIKTRGQQVTLSCSPISGHRSVSWYQQTPGQGLQFLFEYFSETQRNKGNFPGRFSGRQFSNSRSEMNVSTLELGDSALYLCASSLMGLAGGKSYEQYFGPGTRLTVT.

The chain carries TRBV10-3 and TRBJ2-1, with 8 bases identical to TRBD1. The CDR3 has 14 amino acids. Per the germline V gene, CDR1 is ENHRY and CDR2 is SYGVKD. V dropped 10 bases and J dropped 6; count of bases not matched to a gene: 11. CDR3: CATDRGLNGNEQFF. The CDR3 DNA follows: TGTGCCACCGACAGGGGCCTTAATGGCAATGAGCAGTTCTTC.

This clone appeared once. The V and J genes are TRBV7-3 and TRBJ2-1, with a tentative D call TRBD2 (6 bases). V dropped 0 bases and J dropped 9 bases, with 12 bases sitting between them. This CDR3 has 14 residues. CDR1 and CDR2 (germline): SGHTA, FQGTGA. The CDR3 nucleotides are TGTGCCAGCAGCTTAACGAGGGAGGAAGGTGAGCAGTTCTTC. Its protein is CASSLTREEGEQFF. The full variable domain, rest sourced from reference TRBV7-3 and TRBJ2-1, is GAGVSQTPSNKVTEKGKYVELRCDPISGHTALYWYRQSLGQGPEFLIYFQGTGAADDSGLPNDRFFAVRPEGSVSTLKIQRTERGDSAVYLCASSLTREEGEQFFGPGTRLTVL.

J is TRBJ1-5 and V is TRBV7-9, with D possibly TRBD1 on 6 matching bases. The CDR3 totals 15 residues. Germline values: CDR1 SEHNR, CDR2 FQNEAQ (reference sequence). V was cut by 5 bases and J by 1 base, with 12 bases left in between. This CDR3 is CASSAHQGSNQPQHF. The DNA for the CDR3 is TGTGCCAGCAGCGCCCACCAGGGGAGCAATCAGCCCCAGCATTTT.

The chain couples TRBV2 to TRBJ2-3; D is unresolved. Germline V gives CDR1 SNHLY, CDR2 FYNNEI. The V end was cut by 3 bases, the J end by 2 bases, with 9 bases between. The CDR3 has 14 residues. CDR3 nucleotide sequence: TGTGCCAGCAGTGAGGCCCCAGACACAGATACGCAGTATTTT. This sequence encodes CASSEAPDTDTQYF.

This clone has just a few counts. The V call is TRBV6-1, the J call TRBJ1-3; D uncertain. In germline, CDR1 is MNHNS, CDR2 SASEGT. Trimming shortened V by 6 bases and J by 4 bases, and 13 bases separated the two germline ends. The CDR3 loop spans 14 amino acids. This CDR3 reads CASSQQWAGNTIYF. The CDR3 coding sequence is TGTGCCAGCAGCCAACAGTGGGCCGGAAACACCATATATTTT.

This rearrangement joins TRBV19 to TRBJ1-6; no clear D. V lost 1 base and J lost 7, with 2 bases in between. The CDR3 runs to 12 residues. Germline V gene lookup returns CDR1 LNHDA and CDR2 SQIVND (reference sequence). The DNA of the CDR3 is TGTGCCAGTAGTATAGTGAATTCACCCCTCCACTTT. Encoded protein: CASSIVNSPLHF.

This clone was recorded once. In the same sample, other DNA sequences code for this CDR3. The rearrangement links TRBV5-4 to TRBJ2-3, with 9 bases fitting TRBD1. The ends lost 2 bases at V and 1 base at J; junction bases unmatched: 2. The CDR3 extends over 15 amino acids. The germline V gene encodes CDR1 SGHNT and CDR2 YYREEE (reference sequence). CDR3 in DNA: TGTGCCAGCAGCTTAAGACAGGGGGGCACAGATACGCAGTATTTT. Protein product: CASSLRQGGTDTQYF.

V gene TRBV21-1 combines with J gene TRBJ1-1. TRBV21-1 is a pseudogene. This CDR3 has 16 residues. The CDR3 DNA is TGTGCCAGCAGCAAATCTTTCGACAAGGGGAACACTGAAGCTTTCTTT. This codes for CASSKSFDKGNTEAFF.

This clone was detected only a few times. The chain links TRBV5-1 to TRBJ1-2; D is perhaps TRBD1 (5 bases). V was trimmed by 3 bases and J by 6 bases, leaving 12 bases between them. This CDR3 is built from 13 residues. Germline V gene sequence: CDR1 SGHRS, CDR2 YFSETQ. Written as DNA, the CDR3 is TGCGCCAGCAGCTCCCCACCGGGGGATGGCTACACCTTC. As protein: CASSSPPGDGYTF.

The genes are TRBV6-1 and TRBJ1-5; D possibly corresponds to TRBD1 (5 bases). The germline V gene has CDR1 MNHNS and CDR2 SASEGT. The CDR3 has 15 residues. V dropped 7 bases and J dropped 5 bases, with 18 bases sitting between them. CDR3 protein: CASTHTAGQHQPQHF. The CDR3 coding sequence is TGTGCCAGCACTCACACGGCAGGGCAACATCAGCCCCAGCATTTT.

The chain employs TRBV7-9 and TRBJ2-7, with D possibly TRBD1 on 7 matching bases. The germline V gene has CDR1 SEHNR and CDR2 FQNEAQ (reference sequence). V gave up 4 bases and J gave up 0 bases, with 22 bases separating them. This CDR3 has 18 residues. The CDR3 DNA follows: TGTGCCAGCAGCTCGCGGGGTCTGGGACAGATTAGCTCCTACGAGCAGTACTTC. It is translated as CASSSRGLGQISSYEQYF.

With regard to this clone: One end of the junction is discordant with germline, which a read error may explain. The CDR3 DNA reads TGCGCCAGCAGTAATGTGAAGGAAGAGACCCGGTACTTC. This sequence encodes CASSNVKEETRYF. This chain links TRBV10-1 with TRBJ2-5; D remains ambiguous. From germline, CDR1 is WNHNN and CDR2 SYGVQD (reference sequence). The CDR3 runs to 13 residues.

CDR3 nucleotide sequence: TGCGCCAGCAGTCGGGGTCCTCGTGGAGATTCACCCCTCCACTTT. This translates into CASSRGPRGDSPLHF. The chain joins TRBV23-1 to TRBJ1-6; D unresolved. TRBV23-1 is assigned to the ORF class and has an uncertain function. V lost 4 bases and J 8 bases, leaving 15 bases between the germline ends. The CDR3 is made up of 15 amino acids.

This rearrangement joins TRBV2 to TRBJ2-7, with 9 bases fitting TRBD2. The germline gives CDR1 SNHLY, CDR2 FYNNEI. The CDR3 has 15 residues. The V gene end was trimmed by 4 bases and the J gene end by 3 bases; junction bases not matched to a gene: 7. The CDR3 sequence is CASSGGLASLYEQYF. For the CDR3, the DNA is TGTGCCAGCAGTGGGGGACTAGCATCCCTCTACGAGCAGTACTTC.

The CDR3 coding sequence is TGTGCCAGTAGTACAGACAGGGTTGGAAATCAGCCCCAGCATTTT. It codes for CASSTDRVGNQPQHF. The chain couples TRBV19 to TRBJ1-5; TRBD1 matches 7 bases. The ends lost 4 bases at V and 4 bases at J; junction bases unmatched: 7. In germline, CDR1 is LNHDA, CDR2 SQIVND (reference sequence). CDR3 length equals 15 residues.

The genes are TRBV6-5 and TRBJ2-7, with D possibly TRBD1 on 6 matching bases. V was shortened by 6 bases and J by 1 base, with 16 bases between the two germline ends. The CDR3 runs 15 residues. Looked up from germline, CDR1 is MNHEY and CDR2 is SVGAGI. CDR3 residues: CASSRNRVTSYEQYF. As DNA, the CDR3 is TGTGCCAGCAGCCGCAACAGGGTTACGTCCTACGAGCAGTACTTC.

V is TRBV6-1 and J is TRBJ1-4, with 10 bases lining up with TRBD1. The CDR3 totals 14 residues. Germline V CDR1 and CDR2: MNHNS, SASEGT. Germline trimming cut 5 bases from V and 8 bases from J; bases unmatched to any gene: 5. CDR3 DNA: TGTGCCAGCAGTCGACAGGGGGCGCAAGAAAAACTGTTTTTT. Translation gives CASSRQGAQEKLFF.

V and J are TRBV6-1 and TRBJ1-2; D is perhaps TRBD1 (6 bases). Germline V gene lookup returns CDR1 MNHNS and CDR2 SASEGT. The CDR3 sequence is 15 residues long. Trimming removed 10 bases at V and 0 bases at J, with 18 bases between. The CDR3 DNA reads as TGTGCCATCTGGACAGTCCAGTTAGCTAACTATGGCTACACCTTC. Encoded protein: CAIWTVQLANYGYTF.

V usage is TRBV5-1 and J usage is TRBJ2-2, with 7 bases matching TRBD1. This CDR3 spans 16 amino acids. V lost 1 base to trimming and J lost 0 bases; unmatched junction nucleotides: 3. CDR1 SGHRS and CDR2 YFSETQ come from the germline V gene. The CDR3 DNA is TGCGCCAGCAGCTTGCAGGGGACAGCGAACACCGGGGAGCTGTTTTTT. Translation: CASSLQGTANTGELFF. Based on the CDR3 plus reference TRBV5-1 and TRBJ2-2, the full variable domain is KAGVTQTPRYLIKTRGQQVTLSCSPISGHRSVSWYQQTPGQGLQFLFEYFSETQRNKGNFPGRFSGRQFSNSRSEMNVSTLELGDSALYLCASSLQGTANTGELFFGEGSRLTVL.

The chain has TRBV5-1 and TRBJ2-5, with a possible D match to TRBD1 (6 bases). Germline V gives CDR1 SGHRS, CDR2 YFSETQ. V lost 1 base and J 0 bases, leaving 13 bases between the germline ends. There are 16 residues in the CDR3. CDR3 DNA: TGCGCCAGCAGCTTGCTACAGGGATCCTACCAAGAGACCCAGTACTTC. It yields the protein CASSLLQGSYQETQYF.

The chain couples TRBV10-3 to TRBJ1-3; no firm D call. V dropped 7 bases and J dropped 3 bases, with 13 bases sitting between them. The germline V gene encodes CDR1 ENHRY and CDR2 SYGVKD. This CDR3 is built from 14 residues. For the CDR3, the DNA is TGTGCCATCACGGCCGGGCCCCTTGGAAACACCATATATTTT. The encoded protein is CAITAGPLGNTIYF.

This clone appeared a single time. The chain couples TRBV11-2 to TRBJ2-1, with D tentatively TRBD1 or TRBD2 (7 bases each). CDR3 length equals 13 residues. The V gene's germline CDR1 is SGHAT and CDR2 FQNNGV. V lost 0 bases to trimming and J lost 15 bases, with 15 bases between them. The CDR3 nucleotides read TGTGCCAGCAGCTTAGATTTGCCCAGGGGGGGGTTCTTC. Amino acid sequence: CASSLDLPRGGFF.

The V gene is TRBV7-9, the J gene TRBJ1-3; D is undetermined. The CDR3 length is 13 residues. The V end lost 1 base, the J end lost 4 bases, and 5 bases lay between the germline ends. CDR1 SEHNR and CDR2 FQNEAQ come from the germline V gene (reference sequence). The CDR3 region is CASSLVVGNTIYF. Written as DNA, the CDR3 is TGTGCCAGCAGCTTAGTGGTGGGAAACACCATATATTTT.

This chain joins TRBV5-1 and TRBJ2-7; D gene uncertain. Germline loops: CDR1 SGHRS, CDR2 YFSETQ. Trimming removed 0 bases from V and 0 bases from J, with 7 bases in between. The CDR3 is 14 residues long. The CDR3 reads CASSLVTISYEQYF. DNA of the CDR3: TGCGCCAGCAGCTTGGTGACGATCTCCTACGAGCAGTACTTC.

J is TRBJ2-4 and V is TRBV5-1; D tentatively fits TRBD1 or TRBD2 (5 bases each). Germline loops: CDR1 SGHRS, CDR2 YFSETQ. Trimming shortened V by 5 bases and J by 6 bases, and 15 bases separated the two germline ends. CDR3 length: 14 amino acids. Here the CDR3 DNA reads TGCGCCAGCAGTCGGAAAGGGACGGGAAACATTCAGTACTTC. Translated, it gives CASSRKGTGNIQYF. The full variable domain, rest sourced from reference TRBV5-1 and TRBJ2-4, is KAGVTQTPRYLIKTRGQQVTLSCSPISGHRSVSWYQQTPGQGLQFLFEYFSETQRNKGNFPGRFSGRQFSNSRSEMNVSTLELGDSALYLCASSRKGTGNIQYFGAGTRLSVL.

This clone was detected a few times. This sequence joins TRBV6-5 and TRBJ1-2; no reliable D call. Trimming shortened V by 11 bases and J by 4 bases, and 11 bases separated the two germline ends. Looked up from germline, CDR1 is MNHEY and CDR2 is SVGAGI. This CDR3 has 11 amino acids. The CDR3 loop reads CALGRSYGYTF. Written as DNA, the CDR3 is TGTGCCCTCGGGCGGAGCTATGGCTACACCTTC.

V and J are TRBV27 and TRBJ2-3; 9 positions match TRBD1. The trim removed 0 bases at V and 6 bases at J, leaving 4 bases unmatched. The CDR3 loop spans 15 amino acids. The germline V gene encodes CDR1 MNHEY and CDR2 SMNVEV (reference sequence). Here the CDR3 DNA reads TGTGCCAGCAGTTTATCGGGGACAGGGCTCGATACGCAGTATTTT. Protein product: CASSLSGTGLDTQYF.

This chain joins TRBV25-1 and TRBJ2-4; D is unclear. Trimming pared 6 bases from V and 5 bases from J, leaving 8 bases between. The CDR3 loop spans 12 amino acids. Germline values: CDR1 MGHDK, CDR2 SYGVNS. The CDR3 DNA follows: TGTGCCAGCAGAGATCTAGAAAACATTCAGTACTTC. Residues: CASRDLENIQYF.

The CDR3 nucleotides are TGTGCCAGCAGCGTAGTAGGAGGGGCAGAGACCCAGTACTTC. Its translation: CASSVVGGAETQYF. The V call is TRBV9, the J call TRBJ2-5; a weak D match, TRBD2 (6 bases). This CDR3 comprises 14 residues. Trimming cost V 0 bases and J 4 bases, with 10 bases left between them. Germline lookup yields CDR1 SGDLS and CDR2 YYNGEE.